This TCR beta chain came from a study of blood T cell repertoires in COVID-19 (dated by TCRdb to 2020 to 2022). Describing the broader study: The collaborator samples originated in the United States, Italy and Spain and spanned the acute and convalescent phases of COVID-19. The material from the prospective study consisted of cDNA or gDNA derived from T cells, B-cell-depleted T cells, or PBMCs. Samples were obtained from the ongoing ImmuneRACE study (first 160 participants) and from 1,200 or so subjects provided by 6 global collaborators. Where available, HLA class I and class II types were taken from metadata supplied by the sample provider and were not determined by assay-based typing. The repertoires were released in a freely available public database intended as a resource for research on the immune response to SARS-CoV-2. A de-identified subject ID, COVID-19 status, age in years and sex were almost always included in the sample metadata. The dataset comprised deeply sampled blood TCRbeta repertoires from subjects exposed to, actively infected with, or recovered from COVID-19.

TCRbeta CDR3 regions were amplified from genomic DNA using the immunoSEQ Assay, a bias-controlled multiplex PCR. The authors processed their data as follows. The number of nucleated cells in each sample was estimated by amplification of reference gene primers within the assay. Sequence reads were collapsed and filtered to measure the absolute abundance of every unique TCRbeta CDR3 rearrangement. For each sample, productive Simpson clonality was calculated by taking the square root of Simpson's diversity index across productive rearrangements. Drawn from immuneACCESS, this table holds only the in-frame rearrangements with V and J called that TCRdb kept. Clones are partly lost; checked studies trace under half to an unresolved V gene and leave the rest unexplained. That table furnishes V, J and clone size, whereas the DNA furnished D and trimming. The sample table holds roughly 250,000 clones, of which under 90% were seen once. The biggest ten clones account for about 2.9% of the sample.

General conclusions and limits of the study: The amount of clinical and demographic metadata varied by source and participant and was provided uncurated.

V loses 3 bases at its end and J loses 0 bases; junction bases beyond the gene matches: 1. CDR1 and CDR2, per the germline V gene (reference sequence), are MNHEY and SMNVEV. The CDR3, from cysteine to phenylalanine, totals 17 residues. Here the CDR3 DNA is all that survives: 51 bases in frame from base 1. Concerning this clone itself: What this receptor recognizes is not known. No base qualities exist here, and no much larger clone lies one base off it.

The collaborating institutions used their own protocols to collect whole blood in K2EDTA tubes. For TCRbeta analysis, collaborators shipped samples as frozen whole blood, isolated PBMCs, or DNA extracted from either of those sample types. The chain uses TRBV27 and TRBJ1-6, with 11 bases aligning to TRBD1. The source material was peripheral blood. The sequence was obtained from a woman aged 60-75 years with active or convalescent COVID-19. Read as DNA, the sequence is TGTGCCAGCAGTTTGGGACAGGGGGTCTCCTATAATTCACCCCTCCACTTT. The translation is CASSLGQGVSYNSPLHF.